The 15 T cell receptor beta chains in this list originate from one sample, sequenced in a study of blood T cell repertoires in COVID-19. TCRdb's copy holds only in-frame clones and misses some; the assay was immunoSEQ multiplex PCR. The repertoire has 300,000 to 350,000 clones, 80% to 90% of them found once; the top ten carry roughly 2%. The material sequenced was PBMCs or T cells enriched from blood (not recorded which). These receptors all stem from a young man who had recovered from COVID-19.

The chain joins TRBV27 to TRBJ1-4; tentatively, D is TRBD1 (5 bases). V was shortened by 4 bases and J by 0 bases, with 18 bases between the two germline ends. The CDR3 is 18 amino acids. Germline V gene sequence: CDR1 MNHEY, CDR2 SMNVEV (reference sequence). The CDR3 nucleotides are TGTGCCAGCAGTTGGCGAGCGGGGCCCCCAGCAACTAATGAAAAACTGTTTTTT. Amino acids: CASSWRAGPPATNEKLFF.

Only one count was recorded for this clone. The CDR3 spells CSVDEGAGEKLFF. The CDR3 DNA sequence: TGCAGCGTTGATGAGGGGGCTGGGGAAAAACTGTTTTTT. This chain connects TRBV29-1 to TRBJ1-4; 7 bases fit TRBD1. This CDR3 region has 13 residues. The germline V gene has CDR1 SQVTM and CDR2 ANQGSEA. Trimming at V came to 3 bases and at J to 8 bases, leaving 6 bases not matched to a gene.

This chain joins TRBV7-2 and TRBJ1-5, with a weak D call TRBD1 (6 bases). The V gene lost 5 bases and the J gene lost 8 bases, with 13 bases spanning the gap. Per germline, CDR1 SGHTA and CDR2 FQGNSA. The CDR3 loop spans 13 amino acids. The CDR3 sequence: CASSRGQVEPQHF. The CDR3 nucleotides read TGTGCCAGCAGCCGGGGACAAGTTGAGCCCCAGCATTTT.

This sequence joins TRBV6-2 or TRBV6-3 and TRBJ1-2; TRBD1 is a possible D gene (6 bases). The CDR3 loop spans 17 amino acids. The V gene lost 3 bases and the J gene lost 0 bases, with 17 bases spanning the gap. The germline V gene has CDR1 MNHEY and CDR2 SVGEGT. The CDR3 coding sequence is TGTGCCAGCAGTTATCGGTCAGGGGATTCTTCTAACTATGGCTACACCTTC. It translates to CASSYRSGDSSNYGYTF.

This clone appeared once. CDR3 nucleotide sequence: TGTGCCGCGAGAGCGGACCAAGAGACCCAGTACTTC. Translated, it gives CAARADQETQYF. The chain employs TRBV7-3 and TRBJ2-5; possible D gene TRBD2, 5 bases. Trimming took off 11 bases at V and 0 bases at J, with 10 bases between the two ends. The V gene's germline CDR1 is SGHTA and CDR2 FQGTGA. CDR3 size: 12 residues.

This clone was seen more than once but under ten times. This chain connects TRBV7-2 to TRBJ2-7; 10 bases match TRBD2. Trimming cost V 6 bases and J 1 base; bases outside gene matches: 9. The length of the CDR3 is 16 residues. CDR1 is SGHTA and CDR2 is FQGNSA in the germline V gene. The CDR3, as DNA: TGTGCCAGCAGTTTTAGCGGGGGGTCGGAATCCTACGAGCAGTACTTC. Amino acid sequence: CASSFSGGSESYEQYF. The full variable domain, in which reference TRBV7-2 and TRBJ2-7 provide the parts outside the CDR3, is GAGVSQSPSNKVTEKGKDVELRCDPISGHTALYWYRQSLGQGLEFLIYFQGNSAPDKSGLPSDRFSAERTGGSVSTLTIQRTQQEDSAVYLCASSFSGGSESYEQYFGPGTRLTVT.

The rearrangement joins TRBV2 to TRBJ1-5, with TRBD1 identical over 9 bases. The J segment lost 7 bases and the V segment lost 5 bases, leaving 6 bases of the junction unmatched. The CDR3 contains 14 residues. Germline CDR1 is SNHLY and CDR2 is FYNNEI. CDR3 amino acids: CASSLDRGGQPQHF. The CDR3 bases are TGTGCCAGCAGTTTGGACAGGGGTGGCCAGCCCCAGCATTTT.

The J gene is TRBJ1-2, the V gene TRBV29-1, with 7 bases fitting TRBD1. The germline V gene encodes CDR1 SQVTM and CDR2 ANQGSEA. The CDR3 spans 13 residues. The V gene end was trimmed by 6 bases and the J gene end by 5 bases; junction bases not matched to a gene: 9. CDR3 amino acids: CSVRTGTAYGYTF. CDR3 sequence (DNA): TGCAGCGTGCGCACCGGGACAGCGTATGGCTACACCTTC.

The chain joins TRBV3-1 (or the pseudogene TRBV3-2) to TRBJ1-1; 8 nucleotides match TRBD1. V shed 8 bases, J shed 3 bases, and the junction held 5 bases outside the gene matches. CDR1 and CDR2 from the germline V gene are LGHDT and YNNKEL (reference sequence). There are 13 residues in the CDR3. CDR3 region: CASAGQGYTEAFF. For the CDR3, the DNA is TGTGCCAGCGCAGGACAGGGTTACACTGAAGCTTTCTTT.

This rearrangement joins TRBV5-1 to TRBJ2-1; possible D gene TRBD1, 6 bases. V dropped 2 bases and J dropped 5 bases, with 8 bases sitting between them. This CDR3 region has 13 residues. Looked up from germline, CDR1 is SGHRS and CDR2 is YFSETQ. This chain's CDR3 is CASSFGQNNEQFF. CDR3 in DNA: TGCGCCAGCAGCTTTGGACAGAACAATGAGCAGTTCTTC.

The chain recombines TRBV5-1 with TRBJ1-5; TRBD1 is a possible D gene (5 bases). This CDR3 contains 15 residues. V was shortened by 2 bases and J by 0 bases, with 9 bases between the two germline ends. Germline CDR1 is SGHRS and CDR2 is YFSETQ. The CDR3 DNA is TGCGCCAGCAGCTTATCAGGGTATAGCAATCAGCCCCAGCATTTT. Its translation: CASSLSGYSNQPQHF.

The chain couples TRBV5-8 to TRBJ2-5; D is unresolved. CDR3 length: 11 residues. The germline V gene has CDR1 SGHTS and CDR2 YDEGEE. Trimming left V 6 bases short and J 7 bases short, with 10 bases between. The DNA of the CDR3 is TGTGCCAGCAACAAAGGCGGGACCCAGTACTTC. Translating gives CASNKGGTQYF.

The chain uses TRBV5-1 and TRBJ1-6; tentative D call: TRBD1 (6 bases). V lost 3 bases and J lost 12, with 10 bases in between. From germline, CDR1 is SGHRS and CDR2 YFSETQ. The CDR3 loop spans 12 amino acids. For the CDR3, the DNA is TGCGCCAGCAGCTCTGGACAGCAACCCCTCCACTTT. Translated, it gives CASSSGQQPLHF.

CDR3 amino acids: CASSQGLLTDTQYF. The DNA for the CDR3 is TGTGCCAGTAGTCAAGGACTTCTCACAGATACGCAGTATTTT. V usage is TRBV19 and J usage is TRBJ2-3; possibly TRBD2 for D (5 bases). Trimming left V 5 bases short and J 2 bases short, with 11 bases between. The CDR3 consists of 14 residues. Per the germline V gene, CDR1 is LNHDA and CDR2 is SQIVND (reference sequence).

V usage is TRBV30 and J usage is TRBJ2-5; TRBD1 agrees at 8 bases. V shed 4 bases and J 6 bases; nucleotides not matched to a gene: 4. This CDR3 comprises 12 residues. From germline, CDR1 is GTSNPN and CDR2 SVGIG (reference sequence). The CDR3 region has the DNA TGTGCCTGGACCGGGGACAGGCAGACCCAGTACTTC. Encoded protein: CAWTGDRQTQYF.